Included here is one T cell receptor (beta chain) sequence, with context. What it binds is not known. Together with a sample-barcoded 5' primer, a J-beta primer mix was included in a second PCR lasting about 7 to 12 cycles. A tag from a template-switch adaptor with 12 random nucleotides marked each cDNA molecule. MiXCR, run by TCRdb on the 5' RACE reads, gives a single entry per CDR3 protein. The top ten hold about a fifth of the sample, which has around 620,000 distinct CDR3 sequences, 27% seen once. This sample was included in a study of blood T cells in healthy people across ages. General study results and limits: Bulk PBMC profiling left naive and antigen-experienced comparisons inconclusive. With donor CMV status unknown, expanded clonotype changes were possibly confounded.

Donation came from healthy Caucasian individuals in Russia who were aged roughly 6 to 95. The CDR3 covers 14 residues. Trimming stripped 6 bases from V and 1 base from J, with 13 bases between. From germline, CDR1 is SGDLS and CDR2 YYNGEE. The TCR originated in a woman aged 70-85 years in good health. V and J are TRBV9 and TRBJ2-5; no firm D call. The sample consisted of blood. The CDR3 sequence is CASTPDPFQETQYF. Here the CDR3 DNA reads TGTGCCAGCACCCCGGACCCTTTCCAAGAGACCCAGTACTTC.